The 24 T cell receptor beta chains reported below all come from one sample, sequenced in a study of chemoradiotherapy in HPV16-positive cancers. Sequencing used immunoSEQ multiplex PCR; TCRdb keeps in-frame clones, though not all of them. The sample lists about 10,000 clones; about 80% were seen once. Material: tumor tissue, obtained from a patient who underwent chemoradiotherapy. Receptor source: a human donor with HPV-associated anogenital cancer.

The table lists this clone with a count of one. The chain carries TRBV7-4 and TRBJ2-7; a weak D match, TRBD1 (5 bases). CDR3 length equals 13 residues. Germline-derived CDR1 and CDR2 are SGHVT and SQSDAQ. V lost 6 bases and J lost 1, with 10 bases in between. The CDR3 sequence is CASSWGSSYEQYF. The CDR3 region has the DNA TGTGCCAGCAGTTGGGGCAGTTCCTACGAGCAGTACTTC.

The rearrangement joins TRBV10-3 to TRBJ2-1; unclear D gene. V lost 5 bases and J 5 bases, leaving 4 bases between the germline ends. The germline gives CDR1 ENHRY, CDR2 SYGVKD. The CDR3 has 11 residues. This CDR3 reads CAISTNNEQFF. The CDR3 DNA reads TGTGCCATCAGTACCAACAATGAGCAGTTCTTC.

The CDR3 region is CASSTASQGARHNSPLHF. DNA for the CDR3: TGTGCCAGCAGCACCGCATCCCAGGGGGCGCGACATAATTCACCCCTCCACTTT. This chain joins TRBV7-9 and TRBJ1-6; 8 positions agree with TRBD1. The ends lost 5 bases at V and 5 bases at J; junction bases unmatched: 14. The germline gives CDR1 SEHNR, CDR2 FQNEAQ (reference sequence). This CDR3 has 18 residues. Complete variable domain (other parts from reference TRBV7-9 and TRBJ1-6): DTGVSQNPRHKITKRGQNVTFRCDPISEHNRLYWYRQTLGQGPEFLTYFQNEAQLEKSRLLSDRFSAERPKGSFSTLEIQRTEQGDSAMYLCASSTASQGARHNSPLHFGNGTRLTVT.

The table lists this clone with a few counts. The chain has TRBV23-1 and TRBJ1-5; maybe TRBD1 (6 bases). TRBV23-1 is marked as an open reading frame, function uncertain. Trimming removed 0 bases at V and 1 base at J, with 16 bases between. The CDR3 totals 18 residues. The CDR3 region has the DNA TGCGCCAGCAGTCAATCTGTAACGGGGGGGCAGAGCAATCAGCCCCAGCATTTT. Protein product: CASSQSVTGGQSNQPQHF.

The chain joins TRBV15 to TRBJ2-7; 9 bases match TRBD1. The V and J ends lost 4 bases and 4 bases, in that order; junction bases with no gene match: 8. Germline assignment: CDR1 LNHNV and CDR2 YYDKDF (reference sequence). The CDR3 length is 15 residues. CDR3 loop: CATSTVDRGFYEQYF. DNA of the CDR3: TGTGCCACCAGCACCGTAGACAGGGGGTTTTACGAGCAGTACTTC.

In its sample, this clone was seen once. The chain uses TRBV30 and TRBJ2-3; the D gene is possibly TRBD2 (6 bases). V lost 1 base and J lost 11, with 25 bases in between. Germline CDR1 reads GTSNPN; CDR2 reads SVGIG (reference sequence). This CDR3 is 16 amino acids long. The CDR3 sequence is CAWSGWPKTPRRVQYF. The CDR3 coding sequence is TGTGCCTGGAGTGGGTGGCCCAAGACTCCAAGGAGGGTGCAGTATTTT. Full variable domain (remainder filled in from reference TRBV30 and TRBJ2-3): SQTIHQWPATLVQPVGSPLSLECTVEGTSNPNLYWYRQAAGRGLQLLFYSVGIGQISSEVPQNLSASRPQDRQFILSSKKLLLSDSGFYLCAWSGWPKTPRRVQYFGPGTRLTVL.

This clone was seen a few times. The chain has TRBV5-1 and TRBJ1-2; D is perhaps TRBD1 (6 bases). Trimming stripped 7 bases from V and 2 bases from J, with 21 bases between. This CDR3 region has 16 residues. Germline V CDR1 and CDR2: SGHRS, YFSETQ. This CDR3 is CASRQDQGSKNYGYTF. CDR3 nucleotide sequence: TGCGCCAGCCGCCAAGATCAGGGGTCTAAAAACTATGGCTACACCTTC.

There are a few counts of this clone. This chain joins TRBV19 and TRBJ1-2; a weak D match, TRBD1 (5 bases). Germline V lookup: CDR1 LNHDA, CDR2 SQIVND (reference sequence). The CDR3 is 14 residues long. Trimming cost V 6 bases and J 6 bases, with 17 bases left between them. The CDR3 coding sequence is TGTGCCAGTAGCCCGCTTTTAGTGGGGGATGGCTACACCTTC. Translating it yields CASSPLLVGDGYTF.

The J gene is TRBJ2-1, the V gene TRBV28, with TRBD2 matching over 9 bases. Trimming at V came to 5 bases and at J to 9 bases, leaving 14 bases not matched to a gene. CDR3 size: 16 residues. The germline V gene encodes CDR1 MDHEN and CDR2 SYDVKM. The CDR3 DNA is TGTGCCAGCAGTGCGCCTGGCGGGACTAGCACGATTGAGCAGTTCTTC. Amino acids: CASSAPGGTSTIEQFF.

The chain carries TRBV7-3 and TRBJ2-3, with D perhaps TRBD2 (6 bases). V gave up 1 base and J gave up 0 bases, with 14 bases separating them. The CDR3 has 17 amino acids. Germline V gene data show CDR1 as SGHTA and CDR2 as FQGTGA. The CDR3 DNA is TGTGCCAGCAGCTTAAACCCCCCCGGGGGTAGCACAGATACGCAGTATTTT. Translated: CASSLNPPGGSTDTQYF. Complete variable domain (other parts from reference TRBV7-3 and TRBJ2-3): GAGVSQTPSNKVTEKGKYVELRCDPISGHTALYWYRQSLGQGPEFLIYFQGTGAADDSGLPNDRFFAVRPEGSVSTLKIQRTERGDSAVYLCASSLNPPGGSTDTQYFGPGTRLTVL.

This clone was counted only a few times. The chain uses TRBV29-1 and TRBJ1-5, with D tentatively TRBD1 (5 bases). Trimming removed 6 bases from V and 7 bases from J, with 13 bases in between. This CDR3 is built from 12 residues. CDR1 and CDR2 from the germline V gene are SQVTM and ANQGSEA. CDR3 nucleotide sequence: TGCAGCGTCAGGAACAGGTCCCAGCCCCAGCATTTT. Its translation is CSVRNRSQPQHF. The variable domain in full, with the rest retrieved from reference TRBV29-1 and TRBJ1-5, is SAVISQKPSRDICQRGTSLTIQCQVDSQVTMMFWYRQQPGQSLTLIATANQGSEATYESGFVIDKFPISRPNLTFSTLTVSNMSPEDSSIYLCSVRNRSQPQHFGDGTRLSIL.

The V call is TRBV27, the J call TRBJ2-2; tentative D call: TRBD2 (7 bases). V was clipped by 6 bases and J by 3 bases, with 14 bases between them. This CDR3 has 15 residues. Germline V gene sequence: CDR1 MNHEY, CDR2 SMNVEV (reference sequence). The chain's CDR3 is CASSPWGGHTGELFF. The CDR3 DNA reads TGTGCCAGCAGCCCATGGGGGGGCCACACCGGGGAGCTGTTTTTT.

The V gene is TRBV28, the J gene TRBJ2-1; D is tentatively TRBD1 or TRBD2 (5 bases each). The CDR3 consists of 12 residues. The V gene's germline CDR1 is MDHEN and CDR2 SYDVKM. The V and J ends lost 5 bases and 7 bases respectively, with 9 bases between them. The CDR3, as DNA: TGTGCCAGCAGTGGGACGGGGAATGAGCAGTTCTTC. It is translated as CASSGTGNEQFF.

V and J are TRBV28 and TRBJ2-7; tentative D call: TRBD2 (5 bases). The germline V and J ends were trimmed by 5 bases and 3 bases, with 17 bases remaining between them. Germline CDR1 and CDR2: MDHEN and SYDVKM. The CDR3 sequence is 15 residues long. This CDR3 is CASSTETRGSYEQYF. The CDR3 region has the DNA TGTGCCAGCAGTACGGAAACTCGGGGAAGCTACGAGCAGTACTTC.

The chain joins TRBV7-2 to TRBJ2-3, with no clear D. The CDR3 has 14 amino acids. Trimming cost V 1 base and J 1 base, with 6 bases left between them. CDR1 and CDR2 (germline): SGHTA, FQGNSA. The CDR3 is CASSLGTGTDTQYF. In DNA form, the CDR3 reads TGTGCCAGCAGCTTAGGCACTGGCACAGATACGCAGTATTTT.

The CDR3 loop reads CASSSQASDLTGELFF. The CDR3 coding sequence is TGCGCCAGCAGCTCTCAGGCATCTGACCTCACCGGGGAGCTGTTTTTT. The chain joins TRBV5-1 to TRBJ2-2; D unclear. V gave up 3 bases and J gave up 4 bases, with 16 bases separating them. There are 16 residues in the CDR3. Germline V CDR1 and CDR2: SGHRS, YFSETQ.

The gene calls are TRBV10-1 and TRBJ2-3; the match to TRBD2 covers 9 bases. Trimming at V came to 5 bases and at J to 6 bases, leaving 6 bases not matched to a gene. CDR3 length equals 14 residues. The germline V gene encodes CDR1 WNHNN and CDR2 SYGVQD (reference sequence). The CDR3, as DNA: TGCGCCAGCAGTCGGCTAGCGGGGCGTGATACGCAGTATTTT. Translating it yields CASSRLAGRDTQYF.

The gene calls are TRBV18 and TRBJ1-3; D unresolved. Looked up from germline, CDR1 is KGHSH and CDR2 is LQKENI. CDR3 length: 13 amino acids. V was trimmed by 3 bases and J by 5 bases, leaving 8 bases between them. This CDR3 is CASSPPVRNTIYF. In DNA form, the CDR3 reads TGTGCCAGCTCACCCCCAGTGAGAAACACCATATATTTT.

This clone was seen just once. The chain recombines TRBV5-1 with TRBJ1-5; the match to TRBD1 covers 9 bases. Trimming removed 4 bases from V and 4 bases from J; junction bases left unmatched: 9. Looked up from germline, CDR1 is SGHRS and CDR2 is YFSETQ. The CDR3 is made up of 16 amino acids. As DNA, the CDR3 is TGCGCCAGCAGCCCGACTTACGGGACAGGGAATCAGCCCCAGCATTTT. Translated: CASSPTYGTGNQPQHF.

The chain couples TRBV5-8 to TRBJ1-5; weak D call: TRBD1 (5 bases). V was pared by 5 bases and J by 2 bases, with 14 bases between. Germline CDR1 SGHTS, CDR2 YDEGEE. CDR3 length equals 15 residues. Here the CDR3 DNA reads TGTGCCAGCAGTTACACAGGAGATGGCAATCAGCCCCAGCATTTT. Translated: CASSYTGDGNQPQHF.

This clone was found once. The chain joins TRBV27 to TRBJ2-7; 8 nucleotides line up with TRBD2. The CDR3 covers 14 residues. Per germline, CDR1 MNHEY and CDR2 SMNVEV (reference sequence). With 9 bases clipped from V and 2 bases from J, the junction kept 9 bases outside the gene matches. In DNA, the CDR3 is TGTGCCAGTCGGGGTAGCGGGGCCCCCTACGAGCAGTACTTC. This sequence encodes CASRGSGAPYEQYF.

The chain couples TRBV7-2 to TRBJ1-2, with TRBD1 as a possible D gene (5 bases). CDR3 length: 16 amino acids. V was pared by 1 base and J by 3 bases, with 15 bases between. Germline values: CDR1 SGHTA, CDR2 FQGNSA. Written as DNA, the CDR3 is TGTGCCAGCAGCTTAGTTGGGGCAGGGCACGACTATGGCTACACCTTC. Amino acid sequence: CASSLVGAGHDYGYTF.

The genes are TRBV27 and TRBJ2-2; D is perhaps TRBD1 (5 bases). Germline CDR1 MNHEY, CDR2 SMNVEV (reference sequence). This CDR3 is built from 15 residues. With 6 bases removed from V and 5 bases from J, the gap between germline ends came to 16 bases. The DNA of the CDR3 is TGTGCCAGCAGCCTCCAGGGCAGACAGACCGGGGAGCTGTTTTTT. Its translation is CASSLQGRQTGELFF.

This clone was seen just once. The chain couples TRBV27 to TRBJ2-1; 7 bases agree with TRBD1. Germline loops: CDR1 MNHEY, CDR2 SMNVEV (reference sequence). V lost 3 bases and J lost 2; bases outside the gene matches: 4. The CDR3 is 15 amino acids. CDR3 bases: TGTGCCAGCAGTTTGTACAGGGGCCCCTACAATGAGCAGTTCTTC. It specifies CASSLYRGPYNEQFF.